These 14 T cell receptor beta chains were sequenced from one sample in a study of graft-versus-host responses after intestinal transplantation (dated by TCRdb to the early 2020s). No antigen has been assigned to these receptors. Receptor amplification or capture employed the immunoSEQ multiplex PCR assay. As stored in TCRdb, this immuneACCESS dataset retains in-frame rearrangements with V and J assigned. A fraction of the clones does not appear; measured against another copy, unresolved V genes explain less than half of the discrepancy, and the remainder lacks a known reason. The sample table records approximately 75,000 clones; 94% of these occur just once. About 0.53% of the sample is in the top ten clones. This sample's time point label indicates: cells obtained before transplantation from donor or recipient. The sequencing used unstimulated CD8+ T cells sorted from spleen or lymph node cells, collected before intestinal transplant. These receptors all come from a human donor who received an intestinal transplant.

DNA for the CDR3: TGTGCCAGCAGTTTTATAACTAGCGGGGTTCCCTACGAGCAGTACTTC. It codes for CASSFITSGVPYEQYF. J is TRBJ2-7 and V is TRBV28; 10 bases align to TRBD2. V was clipped by 3 bases and J by 2 bases; unmatched bases: 7. The CDR3 is made up of 16 amino acids. CDR1 and CDR2 (germline): MDHEN, SYDVKM.

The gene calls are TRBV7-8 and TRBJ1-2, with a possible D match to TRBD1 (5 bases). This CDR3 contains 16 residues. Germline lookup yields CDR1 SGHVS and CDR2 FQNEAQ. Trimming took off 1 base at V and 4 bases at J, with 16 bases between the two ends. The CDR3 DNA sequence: TGTGCCAGCAGCTTAGATTTCTGGGACGAGGCCTATGGCTACACCTTC. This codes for CASSLDFWDEAYGYTF.

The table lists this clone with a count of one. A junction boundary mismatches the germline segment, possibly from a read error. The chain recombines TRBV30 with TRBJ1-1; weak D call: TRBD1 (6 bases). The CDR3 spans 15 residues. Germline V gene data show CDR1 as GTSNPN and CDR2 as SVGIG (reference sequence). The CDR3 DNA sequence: TGTGCCGGGAGGGATACGAGGGGGGGGCACACTGAAGCTTTCTTT. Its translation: CAGRDTRGGHTEAFF.

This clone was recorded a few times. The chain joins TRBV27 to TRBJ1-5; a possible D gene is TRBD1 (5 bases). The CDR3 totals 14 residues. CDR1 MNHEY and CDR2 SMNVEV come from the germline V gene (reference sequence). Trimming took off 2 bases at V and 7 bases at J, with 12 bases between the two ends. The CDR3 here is CASSLEGRSQPQHF. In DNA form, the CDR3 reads TGTGCCAGCAGTTTAGAGGGGAGGAGCCAGCCCCAGCATTTT.

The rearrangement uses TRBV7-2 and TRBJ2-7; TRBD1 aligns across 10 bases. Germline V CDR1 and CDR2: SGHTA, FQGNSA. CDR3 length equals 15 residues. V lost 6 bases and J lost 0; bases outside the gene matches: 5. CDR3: CASRRDRGLSYEQYF. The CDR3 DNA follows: TGTGCCAGCAGGAGGGACAGGGGCCTCTCCTACGAGCAGTACTTC.

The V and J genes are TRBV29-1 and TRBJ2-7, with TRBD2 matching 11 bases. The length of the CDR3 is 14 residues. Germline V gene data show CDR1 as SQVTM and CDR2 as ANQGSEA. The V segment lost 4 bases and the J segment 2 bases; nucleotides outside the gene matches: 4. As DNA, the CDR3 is TGCAGCGTTGGAGGGACTAGCGGCCCCTACGAGCAGTACTTC. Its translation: CSVGGTSGPYEQYF.

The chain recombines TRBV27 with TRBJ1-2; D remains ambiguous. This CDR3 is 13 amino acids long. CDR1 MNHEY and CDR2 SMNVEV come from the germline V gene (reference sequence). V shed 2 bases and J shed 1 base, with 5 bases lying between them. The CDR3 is CASSLNGNYGYTF. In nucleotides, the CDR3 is TGTGCCAGCAGTTTAAACGGTAACTATGGCTACACCTTC.

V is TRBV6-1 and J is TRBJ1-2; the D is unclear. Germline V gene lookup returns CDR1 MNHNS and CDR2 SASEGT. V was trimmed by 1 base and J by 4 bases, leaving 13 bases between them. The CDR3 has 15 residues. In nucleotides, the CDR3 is TGTGCCAGCAGTGAAGATAATTGGCCAGGCTATGGCTACACCTTC. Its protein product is CASSEDNWPGYGYTF.

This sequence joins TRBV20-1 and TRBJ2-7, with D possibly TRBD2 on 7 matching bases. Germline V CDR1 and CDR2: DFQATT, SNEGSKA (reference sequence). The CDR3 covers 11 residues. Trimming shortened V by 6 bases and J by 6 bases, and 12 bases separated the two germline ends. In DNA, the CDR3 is TGCAGTGCAGGGGGGGGTATCGAGCAGTACTTC. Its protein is CSAGGGIEQYF.

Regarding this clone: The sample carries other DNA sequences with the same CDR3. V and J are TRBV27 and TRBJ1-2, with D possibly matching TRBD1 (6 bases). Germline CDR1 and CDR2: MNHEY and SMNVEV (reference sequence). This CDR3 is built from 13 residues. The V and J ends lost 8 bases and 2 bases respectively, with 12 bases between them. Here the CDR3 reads CASSLRGNYGYTF. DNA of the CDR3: TGTGCCAGCTCCCTTAGGGGGAACTATGGCTACACCTTC.

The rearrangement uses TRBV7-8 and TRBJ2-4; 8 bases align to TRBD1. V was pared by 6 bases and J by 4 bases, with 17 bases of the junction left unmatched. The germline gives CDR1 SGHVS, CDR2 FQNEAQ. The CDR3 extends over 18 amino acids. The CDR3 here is CASRKSYRAHRGKNIQYF. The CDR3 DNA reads TGTGCCAGCAGAAAAAGCTACCGGGCCCACAGGGGGAAAAACATTCAGTACTTC.

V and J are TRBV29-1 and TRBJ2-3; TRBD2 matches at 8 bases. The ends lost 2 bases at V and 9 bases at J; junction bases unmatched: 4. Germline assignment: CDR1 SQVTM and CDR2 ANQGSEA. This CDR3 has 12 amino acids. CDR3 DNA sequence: TGCAGCGTTGAACCGGGAGGGGACACGCAGTATTTT. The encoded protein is CSVEPGGDTQYF.

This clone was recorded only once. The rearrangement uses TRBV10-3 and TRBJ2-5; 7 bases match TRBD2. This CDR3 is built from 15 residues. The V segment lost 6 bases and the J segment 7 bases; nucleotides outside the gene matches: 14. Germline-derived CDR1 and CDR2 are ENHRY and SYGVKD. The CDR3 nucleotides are TGTGCCATCAGCGGCGATCTAGCGGTCGAAGGGACCCAGTACTTC. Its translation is CAISGDLAVEGTQYF.

The DNA of the CDR3 is TGCGCCAGCAGCCCAGGGACAGGGGGTTCCTACGAGCAGTACTTC. This codes for CASSPGTGGSYEQYF. The chain links TRBV4-1 to TRBJ2-7; 11 nucleotides line up with TRBD1. V trimming: 4 bases; J trimming: 1 base; junction bases outside the gene matches: 3. There are 15 residues in the CDR3. From germline, CDR1 is MGHRA and CDR2 YSYEKL.